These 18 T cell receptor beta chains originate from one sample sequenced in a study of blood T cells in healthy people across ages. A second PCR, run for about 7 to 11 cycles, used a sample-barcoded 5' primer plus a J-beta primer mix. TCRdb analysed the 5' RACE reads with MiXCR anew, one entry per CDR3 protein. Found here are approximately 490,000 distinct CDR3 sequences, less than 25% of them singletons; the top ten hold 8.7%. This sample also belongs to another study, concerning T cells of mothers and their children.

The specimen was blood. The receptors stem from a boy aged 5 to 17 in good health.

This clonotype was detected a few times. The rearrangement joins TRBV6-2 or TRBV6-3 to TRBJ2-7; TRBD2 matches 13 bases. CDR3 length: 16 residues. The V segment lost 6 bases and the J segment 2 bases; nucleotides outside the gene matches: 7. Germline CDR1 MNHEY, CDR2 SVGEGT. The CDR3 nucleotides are TGTGCCAGCAGCCAGGGGACTAGCGGGGCGACCTACGAGCAGTACTTC. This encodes CASSQGTSGATYEQYF.

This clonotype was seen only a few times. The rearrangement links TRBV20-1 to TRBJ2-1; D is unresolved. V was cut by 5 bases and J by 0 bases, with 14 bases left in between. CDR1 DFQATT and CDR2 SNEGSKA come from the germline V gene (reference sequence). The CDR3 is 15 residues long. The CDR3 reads CSAGARDSSYNEQFF. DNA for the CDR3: TGCAGTGCTGGAGCTAGGGATTCCTCCTACAATGAGCAGTTCTTC.

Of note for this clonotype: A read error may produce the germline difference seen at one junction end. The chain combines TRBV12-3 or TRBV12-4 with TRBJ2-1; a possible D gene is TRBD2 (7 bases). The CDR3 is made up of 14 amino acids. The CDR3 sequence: CACSPSGGGVLAFF. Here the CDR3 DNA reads TGTGCCTGCAGTCCCTCGGGCGGGGGCGTCTTGGCGTTCTTC.

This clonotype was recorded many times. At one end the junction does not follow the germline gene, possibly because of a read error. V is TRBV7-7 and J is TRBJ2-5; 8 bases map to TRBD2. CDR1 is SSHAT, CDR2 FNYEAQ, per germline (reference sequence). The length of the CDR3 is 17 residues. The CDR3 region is CASSLAPSGGFGETQYF. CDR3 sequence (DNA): TGTGCTAGCAGCTTAGCCCCCAGCGGGGGATTCGGAGAGACCCAGTACTTC.

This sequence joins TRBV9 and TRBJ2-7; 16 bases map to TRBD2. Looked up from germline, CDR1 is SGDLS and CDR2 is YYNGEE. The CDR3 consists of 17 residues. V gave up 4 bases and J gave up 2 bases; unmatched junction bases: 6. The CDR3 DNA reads TGTGCCAGCAGCCCTACCGGGACTAGCGGGAGGGCCTACGAGCAGTACTTC. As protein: CASSPTGTSGRAYEQYF.

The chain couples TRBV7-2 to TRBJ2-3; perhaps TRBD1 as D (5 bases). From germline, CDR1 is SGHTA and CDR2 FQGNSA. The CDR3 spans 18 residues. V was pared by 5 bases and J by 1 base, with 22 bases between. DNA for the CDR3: TGTGCCAGCAGCCCAACTCCTCTTCAGGGCCCCGGCACAGATACGCAGTATTTT. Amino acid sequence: CASSPTPLQGPGTDTQYF.

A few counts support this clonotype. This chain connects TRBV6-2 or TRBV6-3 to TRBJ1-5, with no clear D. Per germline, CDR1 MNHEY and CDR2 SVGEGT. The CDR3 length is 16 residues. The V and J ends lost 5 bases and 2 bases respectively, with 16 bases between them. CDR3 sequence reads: CASSPAAVGGNQPQHF. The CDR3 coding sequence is TGTGCCAGCAGTCCCGCCGCCGTGGGCGGCAATCAGCCCCAGCATTTT.

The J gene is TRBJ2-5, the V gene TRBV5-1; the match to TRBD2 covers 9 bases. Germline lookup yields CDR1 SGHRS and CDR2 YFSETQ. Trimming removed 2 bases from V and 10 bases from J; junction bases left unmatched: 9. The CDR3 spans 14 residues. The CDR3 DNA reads TGCGCCAGCAGCTTTGCTAGCGGGGCCGGGGGCCAGTACTTC. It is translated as CASSFASGAGGQYF. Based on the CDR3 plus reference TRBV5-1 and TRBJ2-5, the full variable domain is KAGVTQTPRYLIKTRGQQVTLSCSPISGHRSVSWYQQTPGQGLQFLFEYFSETQRNKGNFPGRFSGRQFSNSRSEMNVSTLELGDSALYLCASSFASGAGGQYFGPGTRLLVL.

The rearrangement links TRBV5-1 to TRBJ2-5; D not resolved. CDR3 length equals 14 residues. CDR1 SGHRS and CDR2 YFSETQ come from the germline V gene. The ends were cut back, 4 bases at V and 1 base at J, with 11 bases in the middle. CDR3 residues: CASSPGRTQETQYF. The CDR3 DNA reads TGCGCCAGCAGCCCCGGCAGGACCCAAGAGACCCAGTACTTC.

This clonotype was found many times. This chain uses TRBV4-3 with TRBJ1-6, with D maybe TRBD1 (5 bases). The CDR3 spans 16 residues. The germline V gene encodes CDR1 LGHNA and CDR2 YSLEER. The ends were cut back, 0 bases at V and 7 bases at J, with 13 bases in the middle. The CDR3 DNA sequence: TGCGCCAGCAGCCAAGATATGGGGACGGGGAATTCACCCCTCCACTTT. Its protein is CASSQDMGTGNSPLHF.

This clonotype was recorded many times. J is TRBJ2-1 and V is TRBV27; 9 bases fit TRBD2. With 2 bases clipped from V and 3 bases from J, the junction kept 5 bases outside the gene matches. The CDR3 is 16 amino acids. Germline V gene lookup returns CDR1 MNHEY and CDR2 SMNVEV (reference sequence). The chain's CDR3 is CASSLGLAGFYNEQFF. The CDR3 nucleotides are TGTGCCAGCAGTTTAGGCCTAGCGGGATTCTACAATGAGCAGTTCTTC.

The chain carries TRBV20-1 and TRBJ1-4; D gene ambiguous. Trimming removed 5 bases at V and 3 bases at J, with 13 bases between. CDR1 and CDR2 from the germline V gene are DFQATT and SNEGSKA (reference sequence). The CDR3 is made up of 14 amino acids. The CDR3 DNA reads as TGCAGTGCTCGTCCCCCGGGGTCTAATGAAAAACTGTTTTTT. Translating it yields CSARPPGSNEKLFF.

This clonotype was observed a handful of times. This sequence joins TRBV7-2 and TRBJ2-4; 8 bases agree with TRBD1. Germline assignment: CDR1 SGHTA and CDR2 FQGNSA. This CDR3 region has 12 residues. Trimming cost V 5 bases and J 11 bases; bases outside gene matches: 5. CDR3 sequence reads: CASSPDRGVQYF. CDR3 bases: TGTGCCAGCAGCCCTGACAGGGGCGTTCAGTACTTC.

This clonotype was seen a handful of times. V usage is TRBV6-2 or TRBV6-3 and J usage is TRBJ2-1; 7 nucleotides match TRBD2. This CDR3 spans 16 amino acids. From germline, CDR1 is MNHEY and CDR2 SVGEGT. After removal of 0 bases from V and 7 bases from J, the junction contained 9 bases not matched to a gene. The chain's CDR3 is CASSYSYVFGGNEQFF. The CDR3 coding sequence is TGTGCCAGCAGTTACTCGTATGTATTCGGGGGGAATGAGCAGTTCTTC.

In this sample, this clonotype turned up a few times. CDR3 amino acids: CASRKRDRGAKNIQYF. The CDR3 coding sequence is TGTGCCAGTCGAAAGCGGGACAGGGGGGCCAAAAACATTCAGTACTTC. This chain connects TRBV6-2 or TRBV6-3 to TRBJ2-4; TRBD1 agrees at 11 bases. V was pared by 9 bases and J by 1 base, with 8 bases of the junction left unmatched. This CDR3 contains 16 residues. CDR1 MNHEY and CDR2 SVGEGT come from the germline V gene.

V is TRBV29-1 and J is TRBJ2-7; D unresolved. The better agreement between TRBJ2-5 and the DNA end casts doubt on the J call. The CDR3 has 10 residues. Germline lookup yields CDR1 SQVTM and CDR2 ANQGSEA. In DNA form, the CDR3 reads TGCAGCGGCATTCAAGAGACCCAGTACTTC. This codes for CSGIQETQYF.

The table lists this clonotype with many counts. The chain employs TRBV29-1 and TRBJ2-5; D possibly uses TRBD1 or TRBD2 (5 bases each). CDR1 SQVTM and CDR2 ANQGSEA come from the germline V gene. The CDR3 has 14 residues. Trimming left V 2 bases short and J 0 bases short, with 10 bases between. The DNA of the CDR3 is TGCAGCGTTGAACCCGGGGCGTACCAAGAGACCCAGTACTTC. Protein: CSVEPGAYQETQYF.

CDR3 nucleotides: TGCAGTGCTAGTCTTCCCCTGGGCTCCTACGAGCAGTACTTC. Residues: CSASLPLGSYEQYF. The V and J genes are TRBV20-1 and TRBJ2-7; D gene ambiguous. V lost 3 bases to trimming and J lost 0 bases, with 12 bases between them. Germline V gene lookup returns CDR1 DFQATT and CDR2 SNEGSKA (reference sequence). The CDR3 is 14 residues long.